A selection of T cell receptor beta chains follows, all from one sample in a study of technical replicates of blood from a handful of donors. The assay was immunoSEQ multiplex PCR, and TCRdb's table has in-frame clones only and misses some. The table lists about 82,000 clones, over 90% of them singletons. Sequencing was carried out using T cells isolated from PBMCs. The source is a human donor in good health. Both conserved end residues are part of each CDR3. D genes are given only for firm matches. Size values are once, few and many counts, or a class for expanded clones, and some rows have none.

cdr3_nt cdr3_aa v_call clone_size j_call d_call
TGTGCCAGCAGCTACGGAGGGCATGAGCAGTTCTTC CASSYGGHEQFF TRBV7-6 once TRBJ2-1 NA
TGTGCCAGCAGTGGAGCTGGGGGCTCAGGAAACACCATATATTTT CASSGAGGSGNTIYF TRBV2 NA TRBJ1-3 NA
TGCGCCAGCAGCTTTGGCGGGAGGGCCTACGAGCAGTACTTC CASSFGGRAYEQYF TRBV5-1 NA TRBJ2-7 TRBD2
TGTGCCATCAGTGAGCTGGCGGGAGGGCCTGGAGAGACCCAGTACTTC CAISELAGGPGETQYF TRBV10-3 NA TRBJ2-5 TRBD2
TGTGCCTGGAGGCAGGGGTTCACTGAAGCTTTCTTT CAWRQGFTEAFF TRBV30 NA TRBJ1-1 NA
TGTGCCAGCAGCTTTTCCGGGACTGCTGGGACTAGCGGGAGGGCCTTCCAGTTCTTC CASSFSGTAGTSGRAFQFF TRBV11-2 NA TRBJ2-1 TRBD2
TGTGCCAGCAGCTTGGGACACCCCTACGAGCAGTACTTC CASSLGHPYEQYF TRBV5-4 once TRBJ2-7 NA
TGTGCCAGCAGCCTACAGGGTAGCAATCAGCCCCAGCATTTT CASSLQGSNQPQHF TRBV7-6 NA TRBJ1-5 NA
TGTGCCAGCAGCTTAGCGAAACCACTAGCCAATGAGCAGTTCTTC CASSLAKPLANEQFF TRBV7-8 NA TRBJ2-1 NA
TGTGCCTGGAGTGTATACAGGAATGAGCAGTTCTTC CAWSVYRNEQFF TRBV30 NA TRBJ2-1 NA
TGTGCCACCAGCAGAGAGGAAGCGGGAGAGCAGTTCTTC CATSREEAGEQFF TRBV15 NA TRBJ2-1 TRBD2
TGTGCCAGCAGTTACTCAGGGAGTAATGGCTACACCTTC CASSYSGSNGYTF TRBV6-6 NA TRBJ1-2 NA
TGTGCCAGCAGGACAGGGCAGGGTCAGTACTTC CASRTGQGQYF TRBV6-1 NA TRBJ2-4 TRBD1
TGTGCCAGCAGCTTTATCACAGATACGCAGTATTTT CASSFITDTQYF TRBV5-6 once TRBJ2-3 NA
TGTGCCAGCAGTTCGACAGGCCCATATGGCTACACCTTC CASSSTGPYGYTF TRBV28 NA TRBJ1-2 NA
TGTGCCAGCAGGCCCGAGGGACAACGAGCTTTCTTT CASRPEGQRAFF TRBV2 NA TRBJ1-1 NA
TGTGCCAGCAGCCCCTTCCGGCTAGCGGGAGACGAGCAGTACTTC CASSPFRLAGDEQYF TRBV7-3 NA TRBJ2-7 TRBD2
TGTGCCTGGAGCAGGGTACTAGCGGGAGGGGACCAGTACTTC CAWSRVLAGGDQYF TRBV30 NA TRBJ2-5 TRBD2
TGTGCCAGCAGCGTAGCGGGGGGCTCCTACAATGAGCAGTTCTTC CASSVAGGSYNEQFF TRBV9 NA TRBJ2-1 TRBD2
TGTGCCAGTAGTATAGTCTGGCGGGAGACGCAGTATTTT CASSIVWRETQYF TRBV19 NA TRBJ2-3 TRBD2
TGTGCCAGCAGTTACCGGCGAAGCGGGGACAAAAACATTCAGTACTTC CASSYRRSGDKNIQYF TRBV6-6 NA TRBJ2-4 TRBD2
TGCGCCAGCAGCCAAGATATCGGGGAATTGGCCGGGGAGCTGTTTTTT CASSQDIGELAGELFF TRBV4-1 NA TRBJ2-2 NA
TGCGCCAGCAGCTTGAGACAGGGGAGCTCCTACGAGCAGTACTTC CASSLRQGSSYEQYF TRBV5-1 NA TRBJ2-7 TRBD1
TGCGCCAGCGACCGGGACAGGGATGCCGGGGAGCTGTTTTTT CASDRDRDAGELFF TRBV5-1 NA TRBJ2-2 TRBD1
TGCGCCAGCAGCCAAGAGAAAGAACGGGAGGAGTACAATGAGCAGTTCTTC CASSQEKEREEYNEQFF TRBV4-1 NA TRBJ2-1 TRBD2
TGTGCCAGCAGTTACGTGGCAGGCCTACCCTACGAGCAGTACTTC CASSYVAGLPYEQYF TRBV6-5 NA TRBJ2-7 NA
TGTGCCAGCAGACAGGGGCTTTCCTACGAGCAGTACTTC CASRQGLSYEQYF TRBV6-5 NA TRBJ2-7 TRBD1
TGTGCCAGCAGCTTGTCCGGGACAGGGAATCAGCCCCAGCATTTT CASSLSGTGNQPQHF TRBV7-2 NA TRBJ1-5 TRBD1
TGCGCCAGCAGCATTGAAGCTGGCGGGAGGCCTCCCGGGGAGCTGTTTTTT CASSIEAGGRPPGELFF TRBV5-1 NA TRBJ2-2 TRBD2
TGTGCCAGCAGCCCCCCGGGACAGGGGGCAGGAGAGCAGTACTTC CASSPPGQGAGEQYF TRBV6-5 NA TRBJ2-7 TRBD1
TGTGCCAGCAGCTTGGCCTATCACCTGAGCTCCTACGAGCAGTACTTC CASSLAYHLSSYEQYF TRBV5-6 NA TRBJ2-7 NA
TGTGCCAGCAGCGTACAGGGGAACACTGAAGCTTTCTTT CASSVQGNTEAFF TRBV7-3 few TRBJ1-1 NA
TGTGCCAGCAGGAAAAGTGGGACAGGGGATCGAAAGGAAAAACTGTTTTTT CASRKSGTGDRKEKLFF TRBV5-6 NA TRBJ1-4 TRBD1
TGTGCCAGCAGCTTAGGGGGCCAGGCCTACGAGCAGTACTTC CASSLGGQAYEQYF TRBV7-9 once TRBJ2-7 NA
TGCGCCAGCAGCCCAAGGACGGGAAGCTCCTACAATGAGCAGTTCTTC CASSPRTGSSYNEQFF TRBV4-1 NA TRBJ2-1 NA
TGCGCCAGCAGCAAGGGGTTTGCAACTAATGAAAAACTGTTTTTT CASSKGFATNEKLFF TRBV5-1 NA TRBJ1-4 NA
TGTGCCAGCAGCTGGGGGGACGAGCAGTACTTC CASSWGDEQYF TRBV5-4 NA TRBJ2-7 NA
TGTGCCAGCAGCTTTGAGTTCGCCGGGGAGCTGTTTTTT CASSFEFAGELFF TRBV11-2 once TRBJ2-2 NA
TGTGCCAGTAGTATAGGAGGTGATCGGCAGTACTTC CASSIGGDRQYF TRBV19 NA TRBJ2-7 NA
TGTGCCAGCTCACAAACTGGACAGGGCCACAATGAGCAGTTCTTC CASSQTGQGHNEQFF TRBV18 NA TRBJ2-1 TRBD1
TGTGCCAGCGGCGGGGGCAATCAGCCCCAGCATTTT CASGGGNQPQHF TRBV6-5 few TRBJ1-5 NA
TGTGCCTGGGCGAAGGGACTAGCGGGAGGCAATGAGCAGTTCTTC CAWAKGLAGGNEQFF TRBV30 NA TRBJ2-1 TRBD2
TGTGCCAGCAGCCCAAGACAGCTCAGCTCTGGAAACACCATATATTTT CASSPRQLSSGNTIYF TRBV11-3 NA TRBJ1-3 NA
TGTGCCTGGAGTGACGGGACTAGCGGGACGCAAGAGACCCAGTACTTC CAWSDGTSGTQETQYF TRBV30 NA TRBJ2-5 TRBD2
TGTGCCAGCAGCGGCCGGGACAGATACTACGAGCAGTACTTC CASSGRDRYYEQYF TRBV6-5 NA TRBJ2-7 TRBD1
TGTGCCAGCAGCTTGGACAGGGAGGCGGCTGAAGCTTTCTTT CASSLDREAAEAFF TRBV27 NA TRBJ1-1 TRBD1
TGTGCCAGCAGTGAAGACAGGGGAGTATTAAATGGCTACACCTTC CASSEDRGVLNGYTF TRBV6-1 NA TRBJ1-2 TRBD1